The next 9 T cell receptor beta chains were all read from a single sample in a study of shared clonotypes between healthy human individuals. Produced via immunoSEQ multiplex PCR; TCRdb's table is partial and in-frame only. The data show fewer than 600,000 clones, roughly 79% seen once. The sequenced sample consisted of PBMCs. All receptors come from a woman in her thirties or forties in good health. Some clones in this sample may be carry-over from other donors' samples.

The CDR3 bases are TGTGCCAGCAGCCCTCTTTGGGGGAGTGGCCAAGAGACCCAGTACTTC. Translating gives CASSPLWGSGQETQYF. The J gene is TRBJ2-5, the V gene TRBV7-8; possibly TRBD1 or TRBD2 for D (5 bases each). The V end was cut by 5 bases, the J end by 1 base, with 17 bases between. Germline V CDR1 and CDR2: SGHVS, FQNEAQ. This CDR3 region has 16 residues.

J is TRBJ1-2 and V is TRBV9; 8 positions match TRBD1. CDR3 size: 16 residues. CDR1 and CDR2 from the germline V gene are SGDLS and YYNGEE. The junction had 11 bases not matched to a gene; V was cut back by 3 bases and J by 4 bases. The CDR3: CASSDDSGGASYGYTF. The CDR3 coding sequence is TGTGCCAGCAGCGACGACTCAGGGGGCGCCAGCTATGGCTACACCTTC. Using reference TRBV9 and TRBJ1-2 for the parts outside the CDR3, the full variable domain is DSGVTQTPKHLITATGQRVTLRCSPRSGDLSVYWYQQSLDQGLQFLIQYYNGEERAKGNILERFSAQQFPDLHSELNLSSLELGDSALYFCASSDDSGGASYGYTFGSGTRLTVV.

This chain links TRBV28 with TRBJ2-3, with 8 nucleotides matching TRBD2. Germline CDR1 MDHEN, CDR2 SYDVKM. V dropped 3 bases and J dropped 2; count of bases not matched to a gene: 10. CDR3 length: 17 residues. The CDR3 region is CASSLLAIAGHTDTQYF. CDR3 sequence (DNA): TGTGCCAGCAGTTTGCTCGCCATAGCGGGACACACAGATACGCAGTATTTT.

There are many counts of this clone. CDR3 residues: CASSNFLIVSGELFF. CDR3 coding DNA: TGTGCCAGCAGTAATTTCCTTATAGTCTCCGGGGAGCTGTTTTTT. This chain connects TRBV2 to TRBJ2-2; the D is unclear. Germline V gene data show CDR1 as SNHLY and CDR2 as FYNNEI. The CDR3 spans 15 residues. Trimming left V 5 bases short and J 6 bases short, with 16 bases between.

This sequence joins TRBV29-1 and TRBJ1-1, with D hard to call. The CDR3 is 14 residues long. Trimming removed 0 bases from V and 0 bases from J, with 8 bases in between. Germline lookup yields CDR1 SQVTM and CDR2 ANQGSEA. CDR3 DNA sequence: TGCAGCGTTGAAGATCCCTATTTGAACACTGAAGCTTTCTTT. Its protein product is CSVEDPYLNTEAFF.

The rearrangement uses TRBV6-1 and TRBJ2-3; 9 bases agree with TRBD2. J gave up 6 bases and V 2 bases, and 6 bases lay outside the gene matches. The CDR3 extends over 15 amino acids. CDR1 MNHNS and CDR2 SASEGT come from the germline V gene. The CDR3 bases are TGTGCCAGCAGTGAATCGGCGGGAGGGCCCGATACGCAGTATTTT. As protein: CASSESAGGPDTQYF.

This sequence joins TRBV5-4 and TRBJ2-1, with 8 bases matching TRBD2. V lost 6 bases, J lost 5 bases, and 10 bases stayed unmatched. This CDR3 contains 15 residues. The germline V gene encodes CDR1 SGHNT and CDR2 YYREEE (reference sequence). CDR3 amino acids: CASNQKREFDNEQFF. Here the CDR3 DNA reads TGTGCCAGCAACCAAAAGCGGGAGTTCGACAATGAGCAGTTCTTC.

The chain carries TRBV25-1 and TRBJ2-1, with a tentative D call TRBD1 (5 bases). CDR1 is MGHDK, CDR2 SYGVNS, per germline. V was cut by 4 bases and J by 3 bases, with 7 bases left in between. The CDR3 is 13 residues long. DNA of the CDR3: TGTGCCAGCAGTGGGGGCCACTACAATGAGCAGTTCTTC. This sequence encodes CASSGGHYNEQFF.

The V call is TRBV19, the J call TRBJ1-1; D possibly corresponds to TRBD1 (5 bases). Germline V gene data show CDR1 as LNHDA and CDR2 as SQIVND (reference sequence). The CDR3 length is 14 residues. Trimming removed 11 bases at V and 1 base at J, with 17 bases between. The CDR3 coding sequence is TGTGCCCCGAGTTGGGGCAGCGGGAACACTGAAGCTTTCTTT. This translates into CAPSWGSGNTEAFF.